There are a few counts of the clone carrying this T cell receptor (beta chain). These data come from a study of post-analysis software for immune sequencing data. Unique-molecular-identifier-tagged TCR beta cDNA libraries were used. TCRdb called the PCR reads again in MiXCR, with one record for every CDR3 protein. The repertoire holds roughly 430,000 distinct CDR3 sequences, with 30% to 45% as singletons. Sequencing was performed on blood. This receptor was identified in a girl aged 2-15 years with multiple sclerosis.

The CDR3 sequence is CASSLTRVAYTEAFF. DNA for the CDR3: TGTGCCAGCAGTCTAACTAGGGTAGCGTACACTGAAGCTTTCTTT. The rearrangement uses TRBV12-3 or TRBV12-4 and TRBJ1-1, with D uncertain. The V end was cut by 5 bases, the J end by 3 bases, with 16 bases between. The CDR3 has 15 residues.